Presented here are 16 T cell receptor beta chains from one specimen sequenced in a study of blood T cell repertoires in COVID-19. Assay used: immunoSEQ multiplex PCR; TCRdb lists only in-frame clones, some missing. The repertoire consists of under 200,000 clones, with approximately 86% occurring once and the leading ten covering roughly 8%. What was sequenced was peripheral blood. These TCRs come from a man aged 55 to 70 with acute or convalescent COVID-19.

The chain joins TRBV6-1 to TRBJ2-3; 8 bases agree with TRBD2. Trimming removed 2 bases from V and 6 bases from J; junction bases left unmatched: 13. CDR1 and CDR2 from the germline V gene are MNHNS and SASEGT. CDR3 length: 17 amino acids. In DNA form, the CDR3 reads TGTGCCAGCAGTGAAATCGGGGGGGGACCCCGAGGGGATACGCAGTATTTT. Protein sequence: CASSEIGGGPRGDTQYF.

J is TRBJ2-1 and V is TRBV5-4; the match to TRBD2 covers 12 bases. The germline gives CDR1 SGHNT, CDR2 YYREEE (reference sequence). With V trimmed by 0 bases and J by 0 bases, 4 bases remained unmatched. CDR3 length equals 18 residues. Here the CDR3 DNA reads TGTGCCAGCAGCTTGGCCCTAGCGGGAGGGTACTCCTACAATGAGCAGTTCTTC. This sequence encodes CASSLALAGGYSYNEQFF.

Notes on this clone: This sample includes further DNA sequences coding for the same CDR3. V usage is TRBV18 and J usage is TRBJ2-1; 14 bases are a match to TRBD2. The CDR3 length is 16 residues. Trimming cost V 2 bases and J 8 bases; bases outside gene matches: 5. CDR1 KGHSH and CDR2 LQKENI come from the germline V gene. CDR3 in amino acids: CASSPGLAGGSDEQFF. In nucleotides, the CDR3 is TGTGCCAGCTCACCAGGACTAGCGGGAGGTAGCGATGAGCAGTTCTTC.

The J gene is TRBJ2-5, the V gene TRBV3-1 (or the pseudogene TRBV3-2); 8 nucleotides line up with TRBD2. J was trimmed by 4 bases and V by 5 bases; bases with no gene match: 6. The germline V gene has CDR1 LGHDT and CDR2 YNNKEL (reference sequence). This CDR3 has 14 amino acids. The CDR3 loop reads CASSTPAGGETQYF. For the CDR3, the DNA is TGTGCCAGCAGCACCCCCGCGGGAGGAGAGACCCAGTACTTC.

The chain carries TRBV7-8 and TRBJ1-2; the match to TRBD1 covers 11 bases. Germline CDR1 reads SGHVS; CDR2 reads FQNEAQ. This CDR3 contains 15 residues. The J segment lost 7 bases and the V segment lost 3 bases, leaving 7 bases of the junction unmatched. The CDR3 bases are TGTGCCAGCAGCTTGGGAGGACAGGGGGCGCGTGGCTACACCTTC. Its translation: CASSLGGQGARGYTF.

The gene calls are TRBV3-1 (or the pseudogene TRBV3-2) and TRBJ2-7, with D hard to call. There are 13 residues in the CDR3. V lost 3 bases, J lost 6 bases, and 12 bases lay in between. The germline CDR1 and CDR2 sequences are LGHDT and YNNKEL (reference sequence). CDR3 sequence (DNA): TGTGCCAGCAGCCACTCTTTGGAGCTCGAGCAGTACTTC. Its translation is CASSHSLELEQYF.

The V and J genes are TRBV29-1 and TRBJ1-2, with TRBD1 identical over 7 bases. The CDR3 spans 12 residues. V lost 7 bases, J lost 6 bases, and 8 bases stayed unmatched. Germline CDR1 SQVTM, CDR2 ANQGSEA. CDR3 region: CSGLTGRDGYTF. In DNA form, the CDR3 reads TGCAGCGGTCTGACAGGGCGGGATGGCTACACCTTC.

The table lists this clone with a count of one. This chain links TRBV18 with TRBJ2-5; 10 bases align to TRBD1. Per germline, CDR1 KGHSH and CDR2 LQKENI. This CDR3 spans 15 amino acids. Trimming cost V 0 bases and J 5 bases; bases outside gene matches: 3. CDR3 loop: CASSPPGQGLETQYF. The CDR3 DNA is TGTGCCAGCTCACCACCGGGACAGGGGCTGGAGACCCAGTACTTC.

The chain employs TRBV10-3 and TRBJ1-1; D not certain. Between the trimmed V and J ends, which lost 2 bases and 5 bases, there was a span of 3 bases. Looked up from germline, CDR1 is ENHRY and CDR2 is SYGVKD. The CDR3 length is 11 residues. The CDR3 is CAISELTEAFF. CDR3 nucleotide sequence: TGTGCCATCAGTGAGCTTACTGAAGCTTTCTTT.

As DNA, the CDR3 is TGTGCCAGCAGTGAGGCAGGGGGCGCAGATACGCAGTATTTT. Amino acids: CASSEAGGADTQYF. The chain recombines TRBV2 with TRBJ2-3, with 8 bases aligning to TRBD1. This CDR3 contains 14 residues. The junction had 3 bases not matched to a gene; V was cut back by 3 bases and J by 4 bases. Per the germline V gene, CDR1 is SNHLY and CDR2 is FYNNEI.

This clone was seen only once. This sequence joins TRBV29-1 and TRBJ1-5; D remains unclear. The germline V gene has CDR1 SQVTM and CDR2 ANQGSEA. The V and J ends lost 6 bases and 0 bases respectively, with 12 bases between them. The CDR3 extends over 14 amino acids. CDR3 in DNA: TGCAGCGTGAAAAACGGAGATAGCAATCAGCCCCAGCATTTT. This gives the protein CSVKNGDSNQPQHF.

The sample holds a few counts of this clone. The genes are TRBV9 and TRBJ2-3; 7 positions match TRBD1. V was clipped by 4 bases and J by 3 bases; unmatched bases: 11. The CDR3 runs to 16 residues. The germline V gene encodes CDR1 SGDLS and CDR2 YYNGEE. CDR3 bases: TGTGCCAGCAGCTTCAGACAGGGCGGCTTGACAGATACGCAGTATTTT. Encoded protein: CASSFRQGGLTDTQYF.

V and J are TRBV7-3 and TRBJ2-5; tentative D call: TRBD2 (6 bases). The germline V gene has CDR1 SGHTA and CDR2 FQGTGA. Trimming stripped 2 bases from V and 0 bases from J, with 10 bases between. The CDR3 length is 15 residues. CDR3 region: CASSLLPGDQETQYF. Written as DNA, the CDR3 is TGTGCCAGCAGCTTACTCCCGGGGGACCAAGAGACCCAGTACTTC.

This clone was seen once. The rearrangement uses TRBV5-1 and TRBJ1-2, with D perhaps TRBD1 (6 bases). This CDR3 has 17 residues. Trimming shortened V by 5 bases and J by 4 bases, and 24 bases separated the two germline ends. Per germline, CDR1 SGHRS and CDR2 YFSETQ. CDR3 loop: CASRESGTSTSTYGYTF. The CDR3 coding sequence is TGCGCCAGCAGAGAATCCGGGACATCGACTTCTACCTATGGCTACACCTTC.

The chain joins TRBV15 to TRBJ2-7; 7 positions agree with TRBD1. Germline V gives CDR1 LNHNV, CDR2 YYDKDF (reference sequence). The V segment lost 5 bases and the J segment 0 bases; nucleotides outside the gene matches: 7. The CDR3 consists of 15 residues. Written as DNA, the CDR3 is TGTGCCACCAGCGGACTGGACAGGACCTCCTACGAGCAGTACTTC. Translation: CATSGLDRTSYEQYF.

J is TRBJ1-2 and V is TRBV28; perhaps TRBD1 as D (6 bases). This CDR3 contains 14 residues. Trimming left V 4 bases short and J 8 bases short, with 17 bases between. Germline-derived CDR1 and CDR2 are MDHEN and SYDVKM. In DNA, the CDR3 is TGTGCCAGCAGTTACGGGGGGCGAACGGGCGGCTACACCTTC. Encoded protein: CASSYGGRTGGYTF.